Presented here are 7 T cell receptor beta chains from one specimen sequenced in a study of OX40 agonist ivuxolimab in advanced cancers. Clones were read by immunoSEQ multiplex PCR, and TCRdb kept only the in-frame ones, dropping some. The sample has about 98,000 clones; more than 85% are singletons. This specimen was CD4+ or CD8+ T cells sorted from blood, taken in a trial of the OX40 agonist ivuxolimab. These receptors came from an adult with an advanced solid tumor such as melanoma, head and neck, liver or kidney cancer.

The sample holds a few counts of this clone. The rearrangement links TRBV28 to TRBJ1-1, with D unresolved. Germline lookup yields CDR1 MDHEN and CDR2 SYDVKM. The CDR3 runs 15 residues. V shed 3 bases and J shed 0 bases, with 11 bases lying between them. CDR3 sequence (DNA): TGTGCCAGCAGTTTTCCAGCAGGTATGAACACTGAAGCTTTCTTT. Amino acids: CASSFPAGMNTEAFF.

The chain employs TRBV9 and TRBJ2-3; D remains unclear. The V gene's germline CDR1 is SGDLS and CDR2 YYNGEE. V was trimmed by 4 bases and J by 0 bases, leaving 9 bases between them. The CDR3 contains 14 residues. CDR3 DNA: TGTGCCAGCAGCCCAATGGACAGCACAGATACGCAGTATTTT. This translates into CASSPMDSTDTQYF.

V and J are TRBV4-3 and TRBJ2-2, with D possibly matching TRBD2 (6 bases). V lost 5 bases, J lost 0 bases, and 7 bases lay in between. Per the germline V gene, CDR1 is LGHNA and CDR2 is YSLEER. The CDR3 consists of 14 residues. CDR3 amino acids: CASSGGPNTGELFF. In DNA form, the CDR3 reads TGCGCCAGCAGCGGAGGGCCGAACACCGGGGAGCTGTTTTTT.

The V call is TRBV5-4, the J call TRBJ2-1; D unclear. V was trimmed by 5 bases and J by 7 bases, leaving 13 bases between them. Germline-derived CDR1 and CDR2 are SGHNT and YYREEE (reference sequence). CDR3 length: 13 amino acids. The CDR3 DNA reads TGTGCCAGCAGTCCAATTGCGCGGAATGAGCAGTTCTTC. It codes for CASSPIARNEQFF.

The genes are TRBV28 and TRBJ1-2; D gene uncertain. The CDR3 sequence is 14 residues long. The germline V gene encodes CDR1 MDHEN and CDR2 SYDVKM. V gave up 3 bases and J gave up 7 bases, with 15 bases separating them. Here the CDR3 reads CASSFPGSKGGYTF. The CDR3 coding sequence is TGTGCCAGCAGTTTCCCCGGGTCTAAGGGTGGCTACACCTTC.

The chain is built from TRBV11-3 and TRBJ2-4, with no clear D. The germline gives CDR1 SGHNT, CDR2 YENEEA. V lost 0 bases and J lost 8, with 5 bases in between. This CDR3 region has 12 residues. CDR3 in amino acids: CASSLDGYIQYF. DNA for the CDR3: TGTGCCAGCAGCTTAGATGGTTACATTCAGTACTTC. Based on the CDR3 plus reference TRBV11-3 and TRBJ2-4, the full variable domain is EAGVVQSPRYKIIEKKQPVAFWCNPISGHNTLYWYLQNLGQGPELLIRYENEEAVDDSQLPKDRFSAERLKGVDSTLKIQPAELGDSAVYLCASSLDGYIQYFGAGTRLSVL.

This chain uses TRBV9 with TRBJ1-2, with TRBD1 as a possible D gene (6 bases). The V gene lost 0 bases and the J gene lost 8 bases, with 17 bases spanning the gap. Germline CDR1 reads SGDLS; CDR2 reads YYNGEE. CDR3 length equals 15 residues. CDR3: CASSVDGGQRSGYTF. The CDR3 DNA sequence: TGTGCCAGCAGCGTAGATGGAGGACAGCGTAGCGGCTACACCTTC.